This T cell receptor beta chain was observed in a study of radiation and T cells in renal cell carcinoma (dated by TCRdb to about 2020). For the study in its entirety: In total, 50 or so samples, comprising 25 or so tumors and some 27 peripheral blood samples, were subjected to TCR beta sequencing. A total of 3.5 million to 4.5 million unique CDR3 nucleotide sequences, encoding some 2,700,000 unique CDR3 amino acid sequences, were found across all 50 or so samples. General findings and caveats noted by the study authors: TCR clonality was higher in irradiated tumors than in controls, as the top 100 clonotypes made up an average of roughly 54% of the repertoire in irradiated tumors compared with around 40% in nephrectomy-only tumors. Because the trial had a single-armed design, the trial could not examine how radiation dose or scheduling affected the TCR repertoire. No pretreatment tumor biopsies were available, so the baseline intratumoral presence of clonotypes could not be determined. Compared with control tumors, irradiated tumors had a greater number of dominant CDR3 motifs, and those motifs took up a bigger portion of the repertoire. In blood, the top tumor clonotypes increased between baseline and 2 weeks post-radiation and then shrank by 4 weeks, which suggests that tumor-resident clones expanded only transiently. Because only small tumor regions of roughly 1 g were available, the study did not capture intratumoral heterogeneity.

According to the germline V gene, CDR1 reads MNHNS and CDR2 reads SASEGT. The CDR3 holds 13 amino acids from the cysteine to the phenylalanine. The retained sequence is limited to the CDR3, 39 bases, with the frame set at the first base. V trim: 2 bases; J trim: 6 bases; unmatched bases: 3. A word on this clone: Its antigen is unknown. Per-base qualities were not stored, and no clone one base away is much larger.

TCR beta libraries were generated from genomic DNA with the immunoSEQ kit, following the manufacturer's recommendations. For library preparation, a first multiplex PCR was performed with proprietary primers, followed by a second PCR in which unique barcodes were added, and bead cleanups were performed after each round. A positive control reaction and a negative control reaction, both provided in the kit, were run with every batch of samples. The final libraries underwent checking on an Agilent 4200 TapeStation D1000 ScreenTape, volumetric pooling, and quantification by qPCR. Sequencing was performed on an Illumina NextSeq500 using a MidOutput 150-cycle cartridge, with 156 Read1 cycles, 15 Index1 cycles, and the kit custom primers. The pooled library was loaded at 0.95 to 1 pM with around 20% PhiX control spiked in. From the authors' description of their analysis: Vendor-processed data were analyzed in R, and a clonotype was defined as all T cells sharing the same CDR3 nucleotide sequence. In the clone abundance analyses, frequencies in each sample were normalized to that sample's 10,000 most abundant clones. Before analysis, public T cell clones were removed, and these numbered fewer than six per sample on average. Dominant motifs were analyzed with ImmunoMap using the PAM10 matrix, a gap penalty of 30, and a homology threshold of 0.3, and motifs with a cumulative frequency of at least 0.01 were considered dominant. Tumor-enriched and baseline blood-enriched clonotypes were defined by at least a 32-fold difference in abundance between compartments. Tumor-blood repertoire similarity was measured with the Baroni-Urbani and Buser coefficient, and groups were compared using two-tailed Wilcoxon tests in R. Held by TCRdb, this immuneACCESS table contains in-frame sequences only and omits some clones. Under half of the omission traces to an unresolved V gene where checked; the cause of the rest is unknown. D and trimming come from the DNA, and the V and J calls and clone size come from that table. The sample table contains around 15,000 clones; only one count was recorded for around 66% of them. The top ten clonotypes cover about 25% of the sample.

The meaning of the sample's time point label: tumor resected at nephrectomy. In the paper's terms, the treatment or condition label means: 15 Gy SBRT to primary tumor, nephrectomy 4 weeks later. Samples were obtained from a clinical trial, in which 15 Gy stereotactic body radiation therapy was delivered to primary renal cell carcinomas and nephrectomy was performed 4 weeks later. All patients had renal cell carcinoma with clear cell pathology. Tumor processing involved mechanical dissociation, digestion with collagenase/hyaluronidase at 37 degrees C, handling in gentleMACS C tubes, and storage in liquid nitrogen. The QIAamp DNA Blood Mini Kit (Qiagen) was used to prepare genomic DNA for TCR sequencing. The analyses included only samples that passed all quality control checks.

The chain is assembled from TRBV6-1 and TRBJ1-2; 7 nucleotides in the junction match TRBD1. This clonotype originated in a woman between 65 and 79 years old with renal cell carcinoma. Sequences were derived from tumor tissue, sampled from a patient whose treatment included radiotherapy and nephrectomy. The CDR3 reads as follows: CASSELGTDGYTF. The nucleotide sequence reads as follows: TGTGCCAGCAGTGAACTGGGGACAGATGGCTACACCTTC.